This is a list of T cell receptor beta chains from one sample in a study of shared clonotypes between healthy human individuals. Profiled with immunoSEQ multiplex PCR; TCRdb holds only in-frame clones, not every one. The repertoire has over a million clones, about 84% of them found once; the top ten carry approximately 0.5%. Sequencing was done on a sample of memory CD4+ T cells from PBMCs. These receptors all come from a man younger than 35 in good health. Some clones in this sample may be carry-over from other donors' samples. Both conserved end residues are part of each CDR3. D genes are given only for firm matches. A row's size may be missing; if present it is once, few, many or a size class.

d_call j_call v_call clone_size cdr3_aa cdr3_nt
- TRBJ1-5 TRBV5-1 few CASSLETGPGQPQHF TGCGCCAGCAGCCTAGAGACGGGCCCGGGTCAGCCCCAGCATTTT
- TRBJ2-5 TRBV10-3 - CAIRSRQAGFETQYF TGTGCCATCAGGTCCAGACAGGCGGGTTTTGAGACCCAGTACTTC
- TRBJ2-2 TRBV11-3 - CASSLVAGGNTGELFF TGTGCCAGCAGCTTAGTTGCGGGTGGGAACACCGGGGAGCTGTTTTTT
TRBD2 TRBJ2-1 TRBV7-2 - CASSTRLAGHNEQFF TGTGCCAGCAGCACCCGACTAGCGGGGCACAATGAGCAGTTCTTC
TRBD1 TRBJ1-5 TRBV5-1 - CASSRGTDSNQPQHF TGCGCCAGCAGCCGGGGGACAGATAGCAATCAGCCCCAGCATTTT
TRBD1 TRBJ1-1 TRBV5-6 - CASSWGTGTGAFF TGTGCCAGCAGCTGGGGGACCGGGACAGGGGCTTTCTTT
- TRBJ1-1 TRBV7-3 few CASSLTRPGTSNTEAFF TGTGCCAGCAGCTTAACCCGGCCGGGCACAAGTAACACTGAAGCTTTCTTT
TRBD2 TRBJ2-1 TRBV6-5 - CASRQRTSGYNEQFF TGTGCCAGCAGACAGAGGACTAGCGGGTATAATGAGCAGTTCTTC
- TRBJ1-5 TRBV28 - CASSLPPPDQPQHF TGTGCCAGCAGTTTGCCCCCCCCGGATCAGCCCCAGCATTTT
- TRBJ1-1 TRBV9 - CASSVYDSGETEAFF TGTGCCAGCAGCGTATATGATAGTGGGGAAACTGAAGCTTTCTTT
- TRBJ2-7 TRBV18 few CASSPPEATYEQYF TGTGCCAGCTCACCACCGGAGGCAACCTACGAGCAGTACTTC
- TRBJ2-7 TRBV6-5 - CASSPTGTREQYF TGTGCCAGCAGCCCGACCGGGACGAGGGAGCAGTACTTC
- TRBJ1-1 TRBV6-5 - CASSYRDQNTEAFF TGTGCCAGCAGTTACAGGGACCAGAACACTGAAGCTTTCTTT
- TRBJ2-3 TRBV5-1 - CASSLVRGPTDTQYF TGCGCCAGCAGCTTGGTTCGGGGGCCTACAGATACGCAGTATTTT
TRBD1 TRBJ2-3 TRBV2 - CASRSGTGGHTDTQYF TGTGCCAGCAGATCAGGGACAGGGGGCCACACAGATACGCAGTATTTT
- TRBJ1-1 TRBV5-1 - CASSLISANTEAFF TGCGCCAGCAGCTTGATTTCCGCGAACACTGAAGCTTTCTTT
- TRBJ2-2 TRBV11-2 - CASSLPGRNTGELFF TGTGCCAGCAGCTTGCCCGGGAGGAACACCGGGGAGCTGTTTTTT
- TRBJ1-4 TRBV5-1 - CASSLLVGDNEKLFF TGCGCCAGCAGCTTGTTGGTAGGGGATAATGAAAAACTGTTTTTT
TRBD2 TRBJ2-7 TRBV5-6 - CASSTYAGGRSYEQYF TGTGCCAGCAGCACGTACGCGGGAGGCCGCTCCTACGAGCAGTACTTC
- TRBJ1-1 TRBV11-2 - CASSLLIGKEAFF TGTGCCAGCAGCTTATTAATTGGGAAGGAGGCTTTCTTT
- TRBJ1-1 TRBV5-6 few CASSWGSAVEAFF TGTGCCAGCAGCTGGGGGTCGGCAGTTGAAGCTTTCTTT
- TRBJ1-5 TRBV6-6 - CASSRSGVPNQPQHF TGTGCCAGCAGTCGTAGTGGGGTACCCAATCAGCCCCAGCATTTT
TRBD2 TRBJ2-5 TRBV7-2 - CASSSGTSGRATQYF TGTGCCAGCAGTTCCGGGACTAGCGGGAGAGCGACCCAGTACTTC
- TRBJ2-1 TRBV5-1 - CASSSLGAASYNEQFF TGCGCCAGCAGCTCCTTAGGAGCGGCCTCCTACAATGAGCAGTTCTTC
- TRBJ2-3 TRBV7-8 - CASSLLPVTDTQYF TGTGCCAGCAGCTTACTTCCAGTGACAGATACGCAGTATTTT
TRBD2 TRBJ2-5 TRBV28 - CASSPSGKYQETQYF TGTGCCAGCAGTCCTAGCGGGAAGTACCAAGAGACCCAGTACTTC
- TRBJ2-7 TRBV28 - CASSLAVYEQYF TGTGCCAGCAGTTTAGCAGTCTACGAGCAGTACTTC
- TRBJ1-2 TRBV5-1 few CASSLDAGIGPGGYTF TGCGCCAGCAGCTTGGACGCAGGGATTGGCCCTGGGGGCTACACCTTC
- TRBJ1-1 TRBV5-6 - CASSLRAPMNTEAFF TGTGCCAGCAGCTTGAGGGCGCCAATGAACACTGAAGCTTTCTTT
TRBD1 TRBJ1-5 TRBV19 - CASSLRTGSGNQPQHF TGTGCCAGTAGTCTAAGGACAGGGTCGGGCAATCAGCCCCAGCATTTT
TRBD1 TRBJ1-2 TRBV29-1 - CSVEGRGRGYGYTF TGCAGCGTTGAAGGCAGGGGGAGGGGCTATGGCTACACCTTC
- TRBJ2-6 TRBV5-4 - CASSFQGRGANVLTF TGTGCCAGCAGCTTTCAGGGCCGTGGGGCCAACGTCCTGACTTTC
- TRBJ2-5 TRBV5-6 once CASSLSAGVQETQYF TGTGCCAGCAGCTTGTCTGCTGGGGTACAAGAGACCCAGTACTTC
TRBD2 TRBJ2-7 TRBV6-1 few CASSDLSSGSSYEQYF TGTGCCAGCAGTGACCTCTCTAGCGGGAGCTCCTACGAGCAGTACTTC
- TRBJ1-2 TRBV11-2 - CASSLVRQNYGYTF TGTGCCAGCAGCTTAGTTCGACAGAACTATGGCTACACCTTC
- TRBJ2-3 TRBV7-3 - CASSPTPLAGTDTQYF TGTGCCAGCAGCCCCACCCCTTTAGCGGGCACAGATACGCAGTATTTT
- TRBJ2-5 TRBV4-1 - CASSLPPQGPQETQYF TGCGCCAGCAGCCTCCCCCCGCAGGGTCCCCAAGAGACCCAGTACTTC
TRBD1 TRBJ1-1 TRBV7-8 - CASSWTGGTEAFF TGTGCCAGCAGCTGGACAGGAGGAACTGAAGCTTTCTTT
TRBD1 TRBJ2-3 TRBV7-9 - CASSPAQGGTDTQYF TGTGCCAGCAGCCCCGCACAGGGGGGCACAGATACGCAGTATTTT
- TRBJ1-4 TRBV6-6 - CASSYSGAPNEKLFF TGTGCCAGCAGTTACTCGGGTGCGCCTAATGAAAAACTGTTTTTT
TRBD2 TRBJ2-5 TRBV19 - CASSTYRTRPVETQYF TGTGCCAGTAGTACGTATCGGACTAGACCGGTGGAGACCCAGTACTTC
- TRBJ2-2 TRBV7-2 - CASSLVALNTGELFF TGTGCCAGCAGCTTAGTGGCGTTGAACACCGGGGAGCTGTTTTTT
- TRBJ1-4 TRBV19 few CASSESATNEKLFF TGTGCCAGTAGTGAGAGTGCAACTAATGAAAAACTGTTTTTT
TRBD1 TRBJ2-2 TRBV6-1 - CASSGGGTGYTGELFF TGTGCCAGCAGTGGAGGGGGGACAGGCTACACCGGGGAGCTGTTTTTT
- TRBJ2-3 TRBV11-2 - CASSLGSVYTDTQYF TGTGCCAGCAGCTTAGGTTCTGTCTACACAGATACGCAGTATTTT
- TRBJ2-1 TRBV20-1 - CSASRHAMQFF TGCAGTGCTAGTCGTCACGCTATGCAGTTCTTC
TRBD1 TRBJ1-3 TRBV9 - CASSVGTGGNTIYF TGTGCCAGCAGCGTCGGGACAGGGGGGAACACCATATATTTT
TRBD2 TRBJ2-2 TRBV5-1 once CASSISLAGGPPGELFF TGCGCCAGCAGCATTTCTCTAGCGGGAGGGCCCCCCGGGGAGCTGTTTTTT
- TRBJ2-7 TRBV6-1 - CASSEIARRGPYEQYF TGTGCCAGCAGTGAAATAGCTCGCAGGGGCCCCTACGAGCAGTACTTC
- TRBJ1-5 TRBV9 - CASSATSNQPQHF TGTGCCAGCAGCGCCACCAGCAATCAGCCCCAGCATTTT
- TRBJ1-1 TRBV7-2 - CASSWDGNTEAFF TGTGCCAGCAGCTGGGACGGGAACACTGAAGCTTTCTTT
TRBD1 TRBJ1-2 TRBV28 - CASRRRTGVYGYTF TGTGCCAGCAGGCGCCGTACAGGGGTATATGGCTACACCTTC
- TRBJ2-7 TRBV27 - CASSPMGGTYEQYF TGTGCCAGCAGCCCTATGGGCGGGACCTACGAGCAGTACTTC
- TRBJ2-1 TRBV9 many CASSARLEAAPDEQFF TGTGCCAGCAGCGCTCGACTAGAAGCCGCTCCCGATGAGCAGTTCTTC
TRBD1 TRBJ1-1 TRBV9 - CASSVGQGVTEAFF TGTGCCAGCAGCGTCGGACAGGGGGTCACTGAAGCTTTCTTT
TRBD2 TRBJ2-3 TRBV30 - CAWRPAGGQGDTQYF TGTGCCTGGAGGCCAGCGGGAGGGCAGGGAGATACGCAGTATTTT
TRBD1 TRBJ2-5 TRBV9 few CASSRTGAPETQYF TGTGCCAGCAGCAGGACAGGGGCGCCCGAGACCCAGTACTTC
- TRBJ1-3 TRBV28 - CASGGVVGNTIYF TGTGCCAGCGGAGGGGTTGTTGGAAACACCATATATTTT
- TRBJ2-2 TRBV28 - CASRKGLSGELFF TGTGCCAGCAGAAAGGGGTTATCCGGGGAGCTGTTTTTT